These T cell receptor beta chains were read from a single sample in a study of graft-versus-host responses after intestinal transplantation. The data were produced by immunoSEQ multiplex PCR, yet TCRdb's version contains in-frame clones alone and is incomplete. The sample has about 97,000 clones, 90% to 95% seen once. Their antigens are not known. The material was unstimulated CD4+ T cells sorted from spleen or lymph node cells, obtained before transplant. All receptors come from a human donor who was the organ donor for an intestinal transplant. The CDR3 runs from the conserved cysteine through the conserved F or W. Fields, in order: clone size, V gene, J gene, D gene, CDR3 DNA, CDR3 protein. A D gene is named only where the DNA matches it firmly. Size is stated for part of the rows, as once, few or many counts, or as a class when the clone is expanded.

>NA|TRBV9|TRBJ2-6|TRBD1
TGTGCCAGCAGCGTAACGGGACAGGGCGTTCCTGGGGCCAACGTCCTGACTTTC
CASSVTGQGVPGANVLTF
>NA|TRBV29-1|TRBJ1-2|TRBD1
TGCAGCGTTGAAGATACGGGACAGCTATCCTATGGCTACACCTTC
CSVEDTGQLSYGYTF
>NA|TRBV11-3|TRBJ2-1|NA
TGTGCCAGCAGCCAGGCTACTAGCATTGAGCAGTTCTTC
CASSQATSIEQFF
>NA|TRBV30|TRBJ2-1|NA
TGTGCCTGGAGTGTAATGAGTGAGCAGTTCTTC
CAWSVMSEQFF
>once|TRBV5-1|TRBJ1-6|TRBD1
TGCGCCAGCAGTTTATCGGGACAGATTAATTCACCCCTCCACTTT
CASSLSGQINSPLHF
>NA|TRBV7-7|TRBJ2-1|NA
TGTGCTAGCAGCTTAGGGCAGGGCAATGAGCAGTTCTTC
CASSLGQGNEQFF
>once|TRBV5-4|TRBJ2-5|NA
TGTGCCAGCAGCTTGGACCAGTTTCAAGAGACCCAGTACTTC
CASSLDQFQETQYF
>NA|TRBV15|TRBJ2-7|TRBD1
TGTGCCACCAGCCAGGGACAGGGGGCTCTAGCGGGGCCCTACGAGCAGTACTTC
CATSQGQGALAGPYEQYF
>NA|TRBV5-1|TRBJ2-3|NA
TGCGCCAGCAGCTTCACCGCGGGGCTCACAGATACGCAGTATTTT
CASSFTAGLTDTQYF
>NA|TRBV2|TRBJ2-5|TRBD2
TGTGCCAGCAGTCCGCGGACTAGCCGGGATTTGGCCCAGTACTTC
CASSPRTSRDLAQYF
>few|TRBV28|TRBJ1-2|TRBD1
TGTGCCAGCAGTTCAGGGGGCGAAGGCTATGGCTACACCTTC
CASSSGGEGYGYTF
>NA|TRBV6-1|TRBJ2-1|NA
TGTGCCAGCTGCGGTGTGGGCAATGAGCAGTTCTTC
CASCGVGNEQFF
>NA|TRBV30|TRBJ1-1|NA
TGTGCCTGGAGTGTACGGCGGGGATTGACTGAAGCTTTCTTT
CAWSVRRGLTEAFF
>NA|TRBV29-1|TRBJ1-1|NA
TGCAGCGTTGTAGCAGGAGGTGGACTCGAAGCTTTCTTT
CSVVAGGGLEAFF
>NA|TRBV7-2|TRBJ2-1|TRBD1
TGTGCCAGCAGCCGGACCTGGACAGGCGATGAGCAGTTCTTC
CASSRTWTGDEQFF
>NA|TRBV6-5|TRBJ2-7|TRBD1
TGTGCCAGCACCACGGACAGGCCCCCCTACGAGCAGTACTTC
CASTTDRPPYEQYF
>NA|TRBV28|TRBJ2-7|TRBD2
TGTGCCAGCAGTTTCCCTAAGGGGAGGGATGGGCAGTACTTC
CASSFPKGRDGQYF
>few|TRBV19|TRBJ1-6|NA
TGTGCCAGTAGGAGGGGGACCGCGGGTTCACCCCTCCACTTT
CASRRGTAGSPLHF
>NA|TRBV4-2|TRBJ2-1|TRBD2
TGTGCCAGCAGCCAAACCACTAGCGGGGGGTACAATGAGCAGTTCTTC
CASSQTTSGGYNEQFF
>NA|TRBV11-2|TRBJ1-1|TRBD1
TGTGCCAGCAGCCTGACGACAGGGAGAGGAACTGAAGCTTTCTTT
CASSLTTGRGTEAFF
>NA|TRBV5-6|TRBJ2-6|TRBD2
TGTGCCAGCTACCATACGGGGGGGGCTGCTGGGGCCAACGTCCTGACTTTC
CASYHTGGAAGANVLTF
>NA|TRBV4-2|TRBJ1-4|TRBD1
TGTGCCAGCAGCCAGTTCCAGACAGGGAGTAATGAAAAACTGTTTTTT
CASSQFQTGSNEKLFF
>NA|TRBV5-1|TRBJ2-5|NA
TGCGCCAGCAGCTTCAATCTAGCCCAAGAGACCCAGTACTTC
CASSFNLAQETQYF
>NA|TRBV29-1|TRBJ2-7|NA
TGCAGCGTTGGGACAGTCTCCTACGAGCAGTACTTC
CSVGTVSYEQYF
>NA|TRBV5-1|TRBJ2-4|TRBD1
TGCGCCAGCAGGGTCGGAGGACAGGGAATTCAGTACTTC
CASRVGGQGIQYF
>NA|TRBV6-6|TRBJ1-6|NA
TGTGCCAGCAGTCCCCGAGGCAGTTTCTATAATTCACCCCTCCACTTT
CASSPRGSFYNSPLHF
>NA|TRBV5-1|TRBJ1-2|NA
TGCGCCAGCAGCTTGGACGAGGCGCCTAACTATGGCTACACCTTC
CASSLDEAPNYGYTF
>NA|TRBV5-5|TRBJ2-1|NA
TGTGCCAGCAGCCCCAGCGGCTTATTTAAGAGCTCCTACAATGAGCAGTTCTTC
CASSPSGLFKSSYNEQFF
>NA|TRBV4-2|TRBJ2-4|NA
TGTGCCAGCAGCCACGATGCGGGAACCAAAAACATTCAGTACTTC
CASSHDAGTKNIQYF
>NA|TRBV6-1|TRBJ1-2|TRBD1
TGTGCCAGCAGTGAACCCGGACAGGGGAACTATGGCTACACCTTC
CASSEPGQGNYGYTF